The present T cell receptor (beta chain) was sequenced within a study of cytomegalovirus exposure and HLA in healthy donors. About the study: Earlier work reported 100 million or so unique TCR beta sequences from some 170 million T cells.

Study results and caveats: Only CMV serostatus was available as immune exposure information.

With regard to this clone: Antigen unknown.

The CDR3 totals 14 residues. V was pared by 3 bases and J by 1 base, with 3 bases of the junction left unmatched. From germline, CDR1 is SGHDT and CDR2 YYEEEE. The primer mix had 60 Vbeta and 13 Jbeta primers. TCRdb keeps only in-frame clones here, not all; method: immunoSEQ multiplex PCR. Its table records about 130,000 clones. The rearrangement joins TRBV5-6 to TRBJ1-2; 7 nucleotides align to TRBD1. The specimen was PBMCs. This TCR derives from a man under 40 in good health and CMV-seronegative. Here the CDR3 DNA reads TGTGCCAGCAGCTGGACAGGCGTTAACTATGGCTACACCTTC. Amino acids: CASSWTGVNYGYTF.